Below are 5 T cell receptor beta chains sequenced from a single sample in a study of vaccination and CD4 T cells after COVID-19. CD4+ T cells that had been cultured provided DNA sequenced with the Oncomine TCR Beta short-read assay. TCRdb ran MiXCR on the PCR reads and lists one entry per CDR3 protein. The sample includes 16,000 or so distinct CDR3 sequences, 45% to 55% seen only once; the top ten take roughly 3.5%. Their target antigens are unknown. The treatment denotes: roughly 10-day PBMC culture with coronavirus spike peptide pools or control peptides (ViraFEST assay). This specimen consisted of CD4+ T cells from blood, cultured in vitro, obtained before SARS-CoV-2 vaccination. These receptors were collected from a human donor who had recovered from COVID-19.

The V gene is TRBV7-2, the J gene TRBJ2-3; 10 bases match TRBD1. CDR3 length: 17 residues. Trimming removed 1 base from V and 2 bases from J; junction bases left unmatched: 6. Germline CDR1 is SGHTA and CDR2 is FQGNSA. CDR3 sequence (DNA): TGTGCCAGCAGCTTAGTGGGCGGGACAGGGGCCACAGATACGCAGTATTTT. Translated, it gives CASSLVGGTGATDTQYF. The full variable domain, completed using reference TRBV7-2 and TRBJ2-3, is GAGVSQSPSNKVTEKGKDVELRCDPISGHTALYWYRQSLGQGLEFLIYFQGNSAPDKSGLPSDRFSAERTGGSVSTLTIQRTQQEDSAVYLCASSLVGGTGATDTQYFGPGTRLTVL.

The chain recombines TRBV7-8 with TRBJ1-6; D is perhaps TRBD1 (6 bases). There are 17 residues in the CDR3. The V gene lost 4 bases and the J gene lost 6 bases, with 19 bases spanning the gap. Germline lookup yields CDR1 SGHVS and CDR2 FQNEAQ. CDR3 sequence: CASSYKAIRGSNSPLHF. The CDR3 DNA reads as TGTGCCAGCAGCTACAAGGCGATCAGGGGAAGTAATTCACCCCTCCACTTT. Full variable domain (remainder filled in from reference TRBV7-8 and TRBJ1-6): GAGVSQSPRYKVAKRGQDVALRCDPISGHVSLFWYQQALGQGPEFLTYFQNEAQLDKSGLPSDRFFAERPEGSVSTLKIQRTQQEDSAVYLCASSYKAIRGSNSPLHFGNGTRLTVT.

The V call is TRBV12-3 or TRBV12-4, the J call TRBJ2-5; D possibly matches TRBD1 or TRBD2 (5 bases each). The CDR3 length is 15 residues. With 1 base removed from V and 5 bases from J, the gap between germline ends came to 14 bases. CDR3 nucleotide sequence: TGTGCCAGCAGTTTAGGGGGGTCCCACGGCGAGACCCAGTACTTC. Translated, it gives CASSLGGSHGETQYF.

V and J are TRBV11-2 and TRBJ1-1; D gene uncertain. Trimming cost V 5 bases and J 1 base, with 17 bases left between them. The CDR3 loop spans 16 amino acids. In germline, CDR1 is SGHAT, CDR2 FQNNGV. The DNA of the CDR3 is TGTGCCAGCAGCCCACCTTCCAGGCGGCGGAACACTGAAGCTTTCTTT. Residues: CASSPPSRRRNTEAFF.

V usage is TRBV6-2 or TRBV6-3 and J usage is TRBJ2-4; no firm D call. Germline-derived CDR1 and CDR2 are MNHEY and SVGEGT. Trimming pared 10 bases from V and 6 bases from J, leaving 16 bases between. CDR3 length: 13 amino acids. CDR3 residues: CATQRSAGNIQYF. In DNA, the CDR3 is TGTGCCACCCAACGGAGTGCTGGAAACATTCAGTACTTC.